A selection of T cell receptor beta chains follows, all from one sample in a study of EBV T-cell therapy then PD-1 blockade in nasopharyngeal carcinoma. No antigen is known for these receptors. The method was immunoSEQ multiplex PCR; TCRdb's version includes in-frame clones alone and lacks a portion of them. The sample lists 14,000 or so clones, roughly 80% occurring once. Specimen: CD8+ T cells from blood, collected around day 96 from a patient whose treatment included autologous EBV-specific T cells and nivolumab. Every receptor here comes from a man aged 40-49 years with nasopharyngeal carcinoma. Both conserved end residues are part of each CDR3.

TRBV7-9 CASSRDRGADTQYF
TRBV3-1/TRBV3-2 CASTQGGWADTQYF
TRBV13 CASSSGQGTSGELFF
TRBV6-2/TRBV6-3 CASSYDSYEQYF
TRBV5-4 CASSLHGTSYEQYF
TRBV7-8 CASSSPGPANTGELFF
TRBV7-3 CASSLGAAGGTIGGYTF
TRBV19 CASRSGGEQYF
TRBV19 CASSLTLNTEAFF
TRBV10-3 CAISAPGTENSEQFF
TRBV6-2/TRBV6-3 CASSYRQVDYEQYF
TRBV5-6 CASSFLRGRDTEAFF
TRBV5-4 CASSLAAGGPWGTDTQYF
TRBV7-9 CASSLVVQSGNTIYF
TRBV6-4 CASSDRGTDTQYF
TRBV11-2 CASSLISAGQGYNSPLHF
TRBV29-1 CSVDPGSGANVLTF
TRBV7-2 CASSLAPTGTSTDTQYF
TRBV6-5 CASTDDGTPYNEQFF
TRBV29-1 CSVDAGLVFGYYTF
TRBV7-2 CASWGLADYNEQFF
TRBV5-4 CASSQGHNYEQYF
TRBV7-9 CASRPLAGGPWYTQYF
TRBV4-2 CASSQEGLLSTDTQYF
TRBV9 CASSVVGSSETQYF
TRBV5-1 CASSWWSGVHGYTF
TRBV7-9 CASSDGTGVEAFF
TRBV29-1 CSVEGEGGPADTQYF
TRBV3-1/TRBV3-2 CASSQDWGAAEGHYEQYF
TRBV7-2 CASSLDQRGPPYNEQFF
TRBV27 CASSLRPGGFYEQYF
TRBV19 CASSIAFRRQGDGAKNIQYF
TRBV6-4 CASSEGTSGLGADTQYF
TRBV7-3 CASSFTLGGASEQFF
TRBV6-2/TRBV6-3 CASSVNGEGYNEQFF
TRBV5-1 CASSVGQERGYTF
TRBV13 CASSEGTQETQYF
TRBV5-1 CASSLAASKNTEAFF
TRBV27 CASSRQGEEKLFF
TRBV7-3 CASSLNTRVRTGNTIYF
TRBV5-1 CASSLVPLAGGPIGNEQFF
TRBV3-1/TRBV3-2 CASSQDWDSGGVETQYF
TRBV12-3/TRBV12-4 CASGPYGYTF
TRBV7-9 CASSLADQPQHF
TRBV27 CASSFSQGEFFYEQYF
TRBV4-3 CASSQGAGGRVNEQFF
TRBV4-1 CASSQDDRGLRGYGYTF
TRBV4-1 CASSQAGGTDTQYF
TRBV27 CASSLGTGGGQTQYF
TRBV15 CATSTSTRANYGYTF
TRBV6-4 CASSGTSYNEQFF
TRBV6-5 CASSYSILVNTEAFF